This T cell receptor beta chain was retrieved from a study of OX40 agonist ivuxolimab in advanced cancers. As for the study in general: The eligibility criteria allowed prior anti-PD-1, anti-PD-L1 or anti-CTLA-4 therapy, and 30% to 45% had some.

V shed 0 bases and J shed 7 bases, with 15 bases lying between them. Germline CDR1 and CDR2: MDHEN and SYDVKM. CDR3 length: 16 amino acids. Assay: immunoSEQ multiplex PCR; the TCRdb copy retains only in-frame clones and omits some. The table shows 85,000 to 130,000 clones, with over 75% occurring only once. A history of autoimmune disease or systemic immunosuppression excluded patients. The source material was CD4+ or CD8+ T cells sorted from blood, sampled in a trial of the OX40 agonist ivuxolimab. The origin of this receptor is an adult with an advanced solid tumor such as melanoma, head and neck, liver or kidney cancer. The chain combines TRBV28 with TRBJ2-2; the D call may be TRBD1 or TRBD2 (5 bases each). The CDR3, as DNA: TGTGCCAGCAGTTTATGGCGGGCAGGGTACAACGGGGAGCTGTTTTTT. It is translated as CASSLWRAGYNGELFF.